The 17 T cell receptor beta chains below come from one sample, sequenced in a study of CD8 T cells in ankylosing spondylitis. TCRdb processed the 5' RACE reads anew with MiXCR; each CDR3 protein has one entry. The repertoire holds roughly 130,000 distinct CDR3 sequences, with about 6.5% as singletons. The specimen was blood, either unsorted or a sorted T cell fraction (not recorded which). These receptors all stem from a male donor with ankylosing spondylitis or in good health (not recorded which).

This clonotype came up many times. The chain recombines TRBV7-2 with TRBJ2-5, with a possible D match to TRBD2 (6 bases). CDR1 SGHTA and CDR2 FQGNSA come from the germline V gene. V lost 1 base and J 1 base, leaving 10 bases between the germline ends. This CDR3 spans 15 amino acids. Here the CDR3 DNA reads TGTGCCAGCAGCTTAGTAACTAGCCCCCAAGAGACCCAGTACTTC. Residues: CASSLVTSPQETQYF.

This clonotype came up many times. CDR3: CRVQGSSNREQYF. For the CDR3, the DNA is TGCAGAGTCCAGGGTTCTAGTAATCGGGAGCAGTACTTC. V usage is TRBV20-1 and J usage is TRBJ2-7; a weak D match, TRBD1 (5 bases). The CDR3 runs 13 residues. Germline-derived CDR1 and CDR2 are DFQATT and SNEGSKA (reference sequence).

The sample holds many counts of this clonotype. The V call is TRBV20-1, the J call TRBJ2-1; TRBD1 matches at 10 bases. Germline assignment: CDR1 DFQATT and CDR2 SNEGSKA (reference sequence). CDR3 length: 15 amino acids. The J segment lost 7 bases and the V segment lost 1 base, leaving 7 bases of the junction unmatched. For the CDR3, the DNA is TGCAGTGCTAGAGGAATCGGGACAGGGGTAAATGAGCAGTTCTTC. Protein product: CSARGIGTGVNEQFF.

This clonotype has ten or more counts. This chain uses TRBV7-3 with TRBJ2-5, with D uncertain. The V gene's germline CDR1 is SGHTA and CDR2 FQGTGA. The CDR3 consists of 14 residues. V gave up 3 bases and J gave up 7 bases, with 15 bases separating them. CDR3 loop: CASSLHRESRTQYF. The CDR3 DNA sequence: TGTGCCAGCAGCTTGCACCGCGAGTCACGGACCCAGTACTTC.

This clonotype occurred many times. V is TRBV4-1 and J is TRBJ1-5; 7 nucleotides align to TRBD1. The CDR3 is 16 residues long. Germline-derived CDR1 and CDR2 are MGHRA and YSYEKL. The trim removed 5 bases at V and 0 bases at J, leaving 7 bases unmatched. The CDR3 here is CASSFSGGDSNQPQHF. The CDR3 DNA is TGCGCCAGCAGCTTTTCAGGGGGAGATAGCAATCAGCCCCAGCATTTT.

This clonotype was observed many times. The chain is built from TRBV7-2 and TRBJ1-5, with D unresolved. The length of the CDR3 is 14 residues. Germline V gene sequence: CDR1 SGHTA, CDR2 FQGNSA. The V end was cut by 2 bases, the J end by 6 bases, with 11 bases between. This CDR3 reads CASSLNPGGQPQHF. CDR3 in DNA: TGTGCCAGCAGCTTAAACCCTGGAGGTCAGCCCCAGCATTTT.

The table lists this clonotype with many counts. The CDR3 DNA reads as TGTGCCAGCAGTGAAGCGCTTTGGAGTCACGAGACCCAGTACTTC. The encoded protein is CASSEALWSHETQYF. The chain joins TRBV2 to TRBJ2-5; D uncertain. The CDR3 consists of 15 residues. Germline V lookup: CDR1 SNHLY, CDR2 FYNNEI. Deletions cut 0 bases from V and 5 bases from J, with 13 bases between.

This clonotype was seen at least ten times. The CDR3: CSACGDRSTDTQYF. In DNA, the CDR3 is TGCAGTGCTTGTGGGGACCGTTCCACAGATACGCAGTATTTT. The genes are TRBV20-1 and TRBJ2-3; either TRBD1 or TRBD2 may supply D (5 bases each). Germline CDR1 and CDR2: DFQATT and SNEGSKA (reference sequence). CDR3 length: 14 amino acids. V lost 5 bases, J lost 2 bases, and 14 bases lay in between.

This clonotype was detected ten times or more. The chain joins TRBV11-3 to TRBJ2-3; 9 bases match TRBD2. Germline V gene sequence: CDR1 SGHNT, CDR2 YENEEA. This CDR3 spans 14 amino acids. Trimming removed 5 bases from V and 4 bases from J; junction bases left unmatched: 4. The CDR3 spells CASSQRGVSDTQYF. DNA for the CDR3: TGTGCCAGCAGCCAGCGGGGGGTGTCAGATACGCAGTATTTT.

This chain connects TRBV7-2 to TRBJ2-1; 7 nucleotides align to TRBD2. V lost 1 base to trimming and J lost 7 bases; unmatched junction nucleotides: 7. Germline values: CDR1 SGHTA, CDR2 FQGNSA. The length of the CDR3 is 15 residues. In DNA, the CDR3 is TGTGCCAGCAGCTTAGGGGGGGGAGTCTGGAATGAGCAGTTCTTC. Its protein product is CASSLGGGVWNEQFF.

This clonotype showed up many times. The chain has TRBV18 and TRBJ2-3; TRBD2 is a possible D gene (5 bases). The CDR3 contains 15 residues. Trimming shortened V by 5 bases and J by 5 bases, and 17 bases separated the two germline ends. Germline V lookup: CDR1 KGHSH, CDR2 LQKENI. The CDR3 sequence: CASSILPSREDTQYF. CDR3 DNA: TGTGCCAGCTCAATTCTACCTAGTCGGGAAGATACGCAGTATTTT. Full variable domain (rest looked up from reference TRBV18 and TRBJ2-3): NAGVMQNPRHLVRRRGQEARLRCSPMKGHSHVYWYRQLPEEGLKFMVYLQKENIIDESGMPKERFSAEFPKEGPSILRIQQVVRGDSAAYFCASSILPSREDTQYFGPGTRLTVL.

The sample holds a few counts of this clonotype. The J gene is TRBJ2-7, the V gene TRBV30, with 7 bases matching TRBD1. Trimming at V came to 2 bases and at J to 3 bases, leaving 7 bases not matched to a gene. The V gene's germline CDR1 is GTSNPN and CDR2 SVGIG (reference sequence). This CDR3 has 14 residues. DNA of the CDR3: TGTGCCTGGAGTAGGGGGCAGATAGACTACGAGCAGTACTTC. This codes for CAWSRGQIDYEQYF.

The chain joins TRBV7-3 to TRBJ2-3, with a possible D match to TRBD2 (5 bases). Looked up from germline, CDR1 is SGHTA and CDR2 is FQGTGA. V lost 4 bases, J lost 0 bases, and 14 bases lay in between. The CDR3 has 16 residues. CDR3 sequence reads: CASSSYTSGSTDTQYF. In nucleotides, the CDR3 is TGTGCCAGCAGCTCCTATACATCGGGGAGCACAGATACGCAGTATTTT. Based on the CDR3 plus reference TRBV7-3 and TRBJ2-3, the full variable domain is GAGVSQTPSNKVTEKGKYVELRCDPISGHTALYWYRQSLGQGPEFLIYFQGTGAADDSGLPNDRFFAVRPEGSVSTLKIQRTERGDSAVYLCASSSYTSGSTDTQYFGPGTRLTVL.

The sample holds many counts of this clonotype. At one end the junction does not follow the germline gene, possibly because of a read error. The chain recombines TRBV7-7 with TRBJ2-1; 9 positions agree with TRBD2. From germline, CDR1 is SSHAT and CDR2 FNYEAQ (reference sequence). This CDR3 is 15 amino acids long. The CDR3 bases are TGTGCTAGCAGCTTAGGGCTAGCGGGAAACAATGAGCAGTTCTTC. It encodes CASSLGLAGNNEQFF.

Many counts were recorded for this clonotype. The rearrangement joins TRBV5-1 to TRBJ1-1, with no clear D. Germline CDR1 SGHRS, CDR2 YFSETQ. This CDR3 region has 15 residues. The germline V and J ends were trimmed by 1 base and 5 bases, with 15 bases remaining between them. The CDR3 loop is CASSLFPDRRTEAFF. The DNA for the CDR3 is TGCGCCAGCAGCTTGTTTCCCGATAGGAGGACTGAAGCTTTCTTT.

This clonotype appeared many times. V is TRBV29-1 and J is TRBJ2-3; 10 bases are a match to TRBD1. Trimming took 7 bases from V and 6 from J; bases not matched to a gene: 10. Per germline, CDR1 SQVTM and CDR2 ANQGSEA. This CDR3 has 14 amino acids. The CDR3 sequence: CSGDTGTGEDTQYF. CDR3 in DNA: TGCAGCGGTGATACCGGGACAGGGGAGGATACGCAGTATTTT.

Comment on this clonotype: Since a much larger clone is just one base distant, this may be a read error. CDR3: CSAPRGETQNF. CDR3 DNA: TGCAGTGCCCCTAGGGGGGAGACCCAGAACTTC. The V call is TRBV20-1, the J call TRBJ2-5; D may correspond to TRBD1 or TRBD2 (6 bases each). The CDR3 has 11 amino acids. Per the germline V gene, CDR1 is DFQATT and CDR2 is SNEGSKA (reference sequence).